This T cell receptor beta chain was recovered during a study of T cell repertoires in cytomegalovirus infection. TCRdb re-derived calls from the reads in MiXCR, one entry per CDR3 protein. The sample gives roughly 500,000 distinct CDR3 sequences, about 15% of which show up once; more than 20% is in the top ten. CDR1 and CDR2 (germline): MNHNY, SVGAGI (reference sequence). V lost 5 bases and J 1 base, leaving 11 bases between the germline ends. The CDR3 extends over 14 amino acids. General study results and limits: Within the response measured ex vivo, HLA-C-restricted CMV-specific TCR beta clonotypes were dominant.

This clonotype showed up just a few times. Antigen: not known. The receptor was isolated from a human donor in good health (CMV status not recorded). Some clones in this sample may be carry-over from other donors' samples. Sequencing input: CD8+ T cells from PBMCs. The rearrangement uses TRBV6-6 and TRBJ1-1; D may be TRBD1 (6 bases). The CDR3 protein is CASSTGGGNTEAFF. Written as DNA, the CDR3 is TGTGCCAGCAGTACTGGAGGGGGGAACACTGAAGCTTTCTTT.